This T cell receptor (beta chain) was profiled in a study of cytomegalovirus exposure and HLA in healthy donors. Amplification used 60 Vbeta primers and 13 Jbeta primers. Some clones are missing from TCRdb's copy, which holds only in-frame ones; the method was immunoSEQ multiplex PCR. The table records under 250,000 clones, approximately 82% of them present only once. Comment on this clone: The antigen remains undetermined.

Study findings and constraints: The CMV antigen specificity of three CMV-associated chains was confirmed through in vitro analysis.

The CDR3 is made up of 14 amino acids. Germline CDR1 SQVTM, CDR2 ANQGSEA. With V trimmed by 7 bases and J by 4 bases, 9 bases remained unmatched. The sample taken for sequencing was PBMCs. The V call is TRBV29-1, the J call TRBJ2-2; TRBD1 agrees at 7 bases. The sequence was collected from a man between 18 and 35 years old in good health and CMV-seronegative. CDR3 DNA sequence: TGCAGCGCCACGGGACAGTTGGTCACCGGGGAGCTGTTTTTT. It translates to CSATGQLVTGELFF.